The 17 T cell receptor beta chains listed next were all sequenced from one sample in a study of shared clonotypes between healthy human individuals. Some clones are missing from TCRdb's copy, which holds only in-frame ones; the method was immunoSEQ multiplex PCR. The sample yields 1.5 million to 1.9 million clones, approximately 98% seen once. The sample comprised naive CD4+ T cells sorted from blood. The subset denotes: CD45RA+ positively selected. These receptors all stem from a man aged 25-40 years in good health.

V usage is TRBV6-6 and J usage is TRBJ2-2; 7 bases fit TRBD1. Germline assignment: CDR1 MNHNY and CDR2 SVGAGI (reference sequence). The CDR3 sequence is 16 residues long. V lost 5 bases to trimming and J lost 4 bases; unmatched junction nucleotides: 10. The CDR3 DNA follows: TGTGCCAGCAGTAGACGACAGGGACCTAGCACCGGGGAGCTGTTTTTT. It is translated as CASSRRQGPSTGELFF.

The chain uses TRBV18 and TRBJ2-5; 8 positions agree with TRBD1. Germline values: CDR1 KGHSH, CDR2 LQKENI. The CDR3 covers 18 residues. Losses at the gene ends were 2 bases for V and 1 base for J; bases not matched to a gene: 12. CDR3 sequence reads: CASSPYRDRLTGQETQYF. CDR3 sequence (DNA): TGTGCCAGCTCACCATACCGGGACAGGCTAACGGGCCAAGAGACCCAGTACTTC.

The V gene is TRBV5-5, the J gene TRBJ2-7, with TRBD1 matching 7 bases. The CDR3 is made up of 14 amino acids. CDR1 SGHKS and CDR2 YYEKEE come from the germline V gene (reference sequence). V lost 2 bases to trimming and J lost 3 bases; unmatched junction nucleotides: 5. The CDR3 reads CASSFGGTDYEQYF. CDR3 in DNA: TGTGCCAGCAGCTTTGGTGGGACAGACTACGAGCAGTACTTC.

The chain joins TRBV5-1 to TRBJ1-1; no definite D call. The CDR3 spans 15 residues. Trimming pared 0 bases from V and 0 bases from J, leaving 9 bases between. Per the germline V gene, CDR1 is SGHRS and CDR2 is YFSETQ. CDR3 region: CASSLVTDMNTEAFF. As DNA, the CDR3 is TGCGCCAGCAGCTTGGTAACAGATATGAACACTGAAGCTTTCTTT.

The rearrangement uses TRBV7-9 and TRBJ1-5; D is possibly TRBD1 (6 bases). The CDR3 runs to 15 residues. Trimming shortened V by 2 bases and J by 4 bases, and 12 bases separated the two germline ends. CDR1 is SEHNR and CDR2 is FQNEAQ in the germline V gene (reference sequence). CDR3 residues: CASSLKGGPNQPQHF. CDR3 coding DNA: TGTGCCAGCAGCTTAAAGGGGGGCCCGAATCAGCCCCAGCATTTT.

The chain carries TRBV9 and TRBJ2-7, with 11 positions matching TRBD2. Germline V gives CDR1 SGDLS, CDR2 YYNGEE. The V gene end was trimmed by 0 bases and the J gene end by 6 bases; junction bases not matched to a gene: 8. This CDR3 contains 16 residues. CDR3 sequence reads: CASSVGLAGRETEQYF. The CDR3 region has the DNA TGTGCCAGCAGCGTAGGACTAGCGGGAAGAGAGACCGAGCAGTACTTC.

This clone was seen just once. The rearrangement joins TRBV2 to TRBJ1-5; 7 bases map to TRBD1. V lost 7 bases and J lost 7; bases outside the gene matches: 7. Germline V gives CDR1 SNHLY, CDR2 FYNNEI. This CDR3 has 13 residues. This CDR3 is CASTSDRAQPQHF. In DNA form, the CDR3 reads TGTGCCAGCACAAGCGACAGGGCGCAGCCCCAGCATTTT.

The CDR3 loop is CASSLGTRHEKLFF. The CDR3 nucleotides read TGTGCCAGCAGTTTAGGGACAAGGCATGAAAAACTGTTTTTT. The chain carries TRBV28 and TRBJ1-4, with a possible D match to TRBD1 (6 bases). V lost 2 bases and J 6 bases, leaving 10 bases between the germline ends. This CDR3 is built from 14 residues. The germline V gene has CDR1 MDHEN and CDR2 SYDVKM.

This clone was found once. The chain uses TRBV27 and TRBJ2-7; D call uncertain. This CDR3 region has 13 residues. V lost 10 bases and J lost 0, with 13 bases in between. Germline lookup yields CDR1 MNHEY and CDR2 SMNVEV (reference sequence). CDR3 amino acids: CATSETDSYEQYF. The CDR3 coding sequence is TGTGCCACCTCGGAAACGGACTCCTACGAGCAGTACTTC.

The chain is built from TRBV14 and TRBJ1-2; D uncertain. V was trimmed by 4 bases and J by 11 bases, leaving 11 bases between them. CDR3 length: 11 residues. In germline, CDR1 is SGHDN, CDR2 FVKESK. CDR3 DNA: TGTGCCAGCAGCCGAGGAGGGTGGTACACCTTC. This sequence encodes CASSRGGWYTF. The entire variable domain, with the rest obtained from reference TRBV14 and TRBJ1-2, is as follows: EAGVTQFPSHSVIEKGQTVTLRCDPISGHDNLYWYRRVMGKEIKFLLHFVKESKQDESGMPNNRFLAERTGGTYSTLKVQPAELEDSGVYFCASSRGGWYTFGSGTRLTVV.

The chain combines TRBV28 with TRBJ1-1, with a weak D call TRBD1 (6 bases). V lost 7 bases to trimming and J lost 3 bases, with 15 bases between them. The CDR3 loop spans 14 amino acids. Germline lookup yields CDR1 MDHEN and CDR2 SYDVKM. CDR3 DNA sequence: TGTGCCAGCAAACCAGCCGGGGGCTACACTGAAGCTTTCTTT. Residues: CASKPAGGYTEAFF. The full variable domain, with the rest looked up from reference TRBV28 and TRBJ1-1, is DVKVTQSSRYLVKRTGEKVFLECVQDMDHENMFWYRQDPGLGLRLIYFSYDVKMKEKGDIPEGYSVSREKKERFSLILESASTNQTSMYLCASKPAGGYTEAFFGQGTRLTVV.

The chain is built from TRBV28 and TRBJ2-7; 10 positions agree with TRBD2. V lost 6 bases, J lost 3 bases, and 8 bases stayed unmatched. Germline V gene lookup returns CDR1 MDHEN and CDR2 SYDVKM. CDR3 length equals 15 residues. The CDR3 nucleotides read TGTGCCAGCAGCCCTGGACTAGCGGAAAACTACGAGCAGTACTTC. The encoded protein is CASSPGLAENYEQYF.

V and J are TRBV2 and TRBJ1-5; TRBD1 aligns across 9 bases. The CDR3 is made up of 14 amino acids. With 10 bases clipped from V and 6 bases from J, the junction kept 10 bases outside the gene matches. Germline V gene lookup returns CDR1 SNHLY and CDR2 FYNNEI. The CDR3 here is CAISLDRGPQPQHF. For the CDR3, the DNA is TGTGCCATCAGCTTGGACAGGGGTCCTCAGCCCCAGCATTTT.

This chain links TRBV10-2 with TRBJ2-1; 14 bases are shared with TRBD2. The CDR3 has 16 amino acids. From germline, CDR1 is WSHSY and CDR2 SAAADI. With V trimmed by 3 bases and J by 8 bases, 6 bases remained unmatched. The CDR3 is CASSDLTSGRGDEQFF. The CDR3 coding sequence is TGCGCCAGCAGTGACCTGACTAGCGGGAGGGGCGATGAGCAGTTCTTC.

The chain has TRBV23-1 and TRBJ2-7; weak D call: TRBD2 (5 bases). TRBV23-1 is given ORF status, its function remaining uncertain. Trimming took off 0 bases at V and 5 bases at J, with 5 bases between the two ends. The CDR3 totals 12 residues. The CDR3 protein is CASSQSRDEQYF. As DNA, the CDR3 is TGCGCCAGCAGTCAATCGAGGGACGAGCAGTACTTC.

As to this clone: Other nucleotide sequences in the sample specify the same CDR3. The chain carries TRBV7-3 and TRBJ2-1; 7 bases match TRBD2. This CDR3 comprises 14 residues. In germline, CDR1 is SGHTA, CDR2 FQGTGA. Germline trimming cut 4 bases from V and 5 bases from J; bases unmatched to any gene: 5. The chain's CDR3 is CASSSGLIDNEQFF. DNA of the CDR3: TGTGCCAGCAGCTCGGGACTAATAGACAATGAGCAGTTCTTC.

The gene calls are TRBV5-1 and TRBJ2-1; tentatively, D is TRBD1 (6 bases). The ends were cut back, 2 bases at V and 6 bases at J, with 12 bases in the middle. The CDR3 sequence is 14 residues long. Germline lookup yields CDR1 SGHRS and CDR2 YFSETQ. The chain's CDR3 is CASSFIWTANEQFF. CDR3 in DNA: TGCGCCAGCAGCTTCATATGGACAGCCAATGAGCAGTTCTTC.